These T cell receptor beta chains were read from a single sample in a study of CD8 T cells in Susac syndrome. TCRdb used MiXCR to reprocess the immunoSEQ multiplex PCR reads, holding one entry per CDR3 protein. Seen here are around 280,000 distinct CDR3 sequences, about 92% observed once, and the top ten hold 0.06% to 0.075%. Sequencing was done on a sample of CD4+ T cells from PBMCs. The receptors shown here come from a human donor with multiple sclerosis. The CDR3 runs from the conserved cysteine through the conserved F or W. Fields, in order: V gene, D gene, CDR3 length, J gene, clone size, CDR3 DNA, CDR3 protein. A D gene is named only where the DNA matches it firmly. Some rows have no size entry. The others give once, few or many, or a class for an expanded clone.

TRBV4-1,-,18,TRBJ2-1,-,TGCGCCAGCAGCCAAAAGGGGACGGGGATTAAAAACTACAATGAGCAGTTCTTC,CASSQKGTGIKNYNEQFF
TRBV30,-,12,TRBJ1-1,-,TGTGCCTGGAGTGTACGGAGGGGAAGAGCTTTCTTT,CAWSVRRGRAFF
TRBV12-3/TRBV12-4,-,14,TRBJ1-5,-,TGTGCCAGCAGTTTCGGGCCTGGGAATCAGCCCCAGCATTTT,CASSFGPGNQPQHF
TRBV20-1,-,15,TRBJ2-2,-,TGCAGTGCTAGAGATGGGGGTTGGGGCACCGGGGAGCTGTTTTTT,CSARDGGWGTGELFF
TRBV3-1,-,14,TRBJ1-1,-,TGTGCCAGCAGCCAATTTAGCGAAATATCTGAAGCTTTCTTT,CASSQFSEISEAFF
TRBV29-1,-,14,TRBJ2-2,-,TGCAGCGTGGGGAGAGGGCTTGGCACCGGGGAGCTGTTTTTT,CSVGRGLGTGELFF
TRBV6-6,-,15,TRBJ2-1,-,TGTGCCAGCAGTTACTCCCAGCCCCAATACAATGAGCAGTTCTTC,CASSYSQPQYNEQFF
TRBV11-2,TRBD2,20,TRBJ2-4,-,TGTGCCAGCAGCTTAGGACTCGGCATTAGCGGGATGGCAGCCAAAAACATTCAGTACTTC,CASSLGLGISGMAAKNIQYF
TRBV29-1,TRBD2,14,TRBJ2-3,-,TGCAGCGTTGGACTAGCGGGGGGGCCAGATACGCAGTATTTT,CSVGLAGGPDTQYF
TRBV5-6,-,14,TRBJ2-1,-,TGTGCCAGCAGCTTGTCGTGGCCCTACAATGAGCAGTTCTTC,CASSLSWPYNEQFF
TRBV24-1,-,11,TRBJ2-1,-,TGTGCCACCAGTGACTACAATGAGCAGTTCTTC,CATSDYNEQFF
TRBV9,-,17,TRBJ2-1,-,TGTGCCAGCAGCGTAGCGGGTGGAGGTTCGTATTCCAATGAGCAGTTCTTC,CASSVAGGGSYSNEQFF
TRBV10-3,-,15,TRBJ2-1,-,TGTGCCATCAGTGACCCCCTGAGGGCCAACAATGAGCAGTTCTTC,CAISDPLRANNEQFF
TRBV19,TRBD1,13,TRBJ1-2,-,TGTGCCAGTACCAAGGGGGCTATTTATGGCTACACCTTC,CASTKGAIYGYTF
TRBV5-1,-,12,TRBJ2-1,-,TGCGCCAGCAGCTTCTCTTTCGGTGAGCAGTTCTTC,CASSFSFGEQFF
TRBV3-1,-,15,TRBJ1-1,once,TGTGCCAGCAGCCGACAGCCAATCGATGGCACTGAAGCTTTCTTT,CASSRQPIDGTEAFF
TRBV5-1,TRBD2,15,TRBJ2-1,-,TGCGCCAGCAGCTTAACTAGCGGCACTCTCAATGAGCAGTTCTTC,CASSLTSGTLNEQFF
TRBV30,-,13,TRBJ2-1,once,TGTGCCTGGATCCCAACAGGGATCGATGAGCAGTTCTTC,CAWIPTGIDEQFF
TRBV6-2/TRBV6-3,-,11,TRBJ2-7,few,TGTGCCAGCAGTCATTCCTACGAGCAGTACTTC,CASSHSYEQYF
TRBV20-1,-,14,TRBJ1-1,once,TGCAGTGCTAGAACTGGGACGGGCAACACTGAAGCTTTCTTT,CSARTGTGNTEAFF
TRBV20-1,TRBD2,15,TRBJ2-7,-,TGCAGTGCTAGAATCCTAGCGGAGCCCCCCTACGAGCAGTACTTC,CSARILAEPPYEQYF
TRBV2,-,14,TRBJ1-2,-,TGTGCCAGCAGATCCGGGACGGGGAACTATGGCTACACCTTC,CASRSGTGNYGYTF
TRBV12-3/TRBV12-4,TRBD1,14,TRBJ1-2,-,TGTGCCAGCAGTGTCGGACAGGGGGCGCGTGGCTACACCTTC,CASSVGQGARGYTF
TRBV6-2/TRBV6-3,-,14,TRBJ2-1,-,TGTGCCAGCAGCCTACAGGGGGGGTACAATGAGCAGTTCTTC,CASSLQGGYNEQFF
TRBV24-1,TRBD1,18,TRBJ2-3,-,TGTGCCACCAGTGACCCCGGCCGGGACAGGGGCCCCACAGATACGCAGTATTTT,CATSDPGRDRGPTDTQYF
TRBV12-3/TRBV12-4,TRBD2,16,TRBJ2-7,-,TGTGCCAGCAGTTGGGGACCTAGCGGGGAAGCCTACGAGCAGTACTTC,CASSWGPSGEAYEQYF
TRBV19,TRBD1,13,TRBJ1-1,-,TGTGCCAGTAGTAGACAGGGATTGGAGGCAGCTTTCTTT,CASSRQGLEAAFF
TRBV5-1,TRBD2,16,TRBJ2-7,-,TGCGCCAGCAGCTCGCTATCGACTAGCGGGCCTTACGAGCAGTACTTC,CASSSLSTSGPYEQYF
TRBV23-1,TRBD1,15,TRBJ2-7,-,TGCGCCAGCAGTCAATCTCGGGACAGGGCTTACGAGCAGTACTTC,CASSQSRDRAYEQYF
TRBV7-2,-,16,TRBJ2-7,-,TGTGCCAGCAGCTTTGATTTCCGACAGGCCTCCTACGAGCAGTACTTC,CASSFDFRQASYEQYF
TRBV7-2,-,14,TRBJ2-3,-,TGTGCCAGCAGCCAACAAGGGGTTGAAGATACGCAGTATTTT,CASSQQGVEDTQYF
TRBV5-1,-,15,TRBJ1-1,-,TGCGCCAGCAGTGGGACGCGGGGTACGAACACTGAAGCTTTCTTT,CASSGTRGTNTEAFF
TRBV4-1,-,17,TRBJ2-2,-,TGCGCCAGCAGCCAAGATCAAGGGCGGGTGGGCACCGGGGAGCTGTTTTTT,CASSQDQGRVGTGELFF
TRBV7-9,TRBD1,15,TRBJ1-4,-,TGTGCCAGCAGCCCCACACAGGGGGCGAGAGAAAAACTGTTTTTT,CASSPTQGAREKLFF
TRBV12-3/TRBV12-4,-,13,TRBJ2-3,-,TGTGCCAGCAGCCTACTAGTAACCGATACGCAGTATTTT,CASSLLVTDTQYF
TRBV29-1,-,14,TRBJ1-1,once,TGCAGCGTTGAAGGGGGGGGGATGAACACTGAAGCTTTCTTT,CSVEGGGMNTEAFF
TRBV4-3,TRBD2,18,TRBJ2-7,-,TGCGCCAGCAGCCAAGATTCTTGGAGGGGACTAGGAAATTACGAGCAGTACTTC,CASSQDSWRGLGNYEQYF
TRBV12-3/TRBV12-4,-,14,TRBJ2-7,-,TGTGCCAGCAGTTCCCACAGTACCCTGGGAGAGCAGTACTTC,CASSSHSTLGEQYF
TRBV5-4,TRBD2,16,TRBJ2-1,-,TGTGCCAGCAGCTTAGGTCTAGCGGGGTACTACAATGAGCAGTTCTTC,CASSLGLAGYYNEQFF
TRBV11-2,-,16,TRBJ2-3,-,TGTGCCAGCAGCTCCCTTTTTGCTGGGGGCACAGATACGCAGTATTTT,CASSSLFAGGTDTQYF
TRBV24-1,TRBD1,14,TRBJ1-5,-,TGTGCCACCAGTGGTGGGACAGCCCATCAGCCCCAGCATTTT,CATSGGTAHQPQHF